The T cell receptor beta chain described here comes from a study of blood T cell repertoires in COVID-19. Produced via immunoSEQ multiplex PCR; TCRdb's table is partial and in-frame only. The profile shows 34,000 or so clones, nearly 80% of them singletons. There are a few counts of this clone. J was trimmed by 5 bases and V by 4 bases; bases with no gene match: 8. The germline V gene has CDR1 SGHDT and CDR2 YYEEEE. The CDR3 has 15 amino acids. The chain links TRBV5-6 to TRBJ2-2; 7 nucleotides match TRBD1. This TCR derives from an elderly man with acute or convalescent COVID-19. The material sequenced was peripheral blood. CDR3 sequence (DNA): TGTGCCAGCAGCCAAACAGGGGTAGGAACCGGGGAGCTGTTTTTT. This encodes CASSQTGVGTGELFF.